The 7 T cell receptor beta chains below come from one sample, sequenced in a study of shared clonotypes between healthy human individuals. The assay was immunoSEQ multiplex PCR, and TCRdb's table has in-frame clones only and misses some. The sample contains about 2.4 million clones, over 85% of which appear only once. The sample taken for sequencing was naive CD4+ T cells from PBMCs. Subset specified: CD45RA+ positively selected. The receptors here all came from a man between 18 and 29 years old in good health. Some clones in this sample may be carry-over from other donors' samples.

The J gene is TRBJ1-1, the V gene TRBV5-1; no firm D call. There are 12 residues in the CDR3. The V and J ends lost 3 bases and 4 bases respectively, with 7 bases between them. Germline V gene sequence: CDR1 SGHRS, CDR2 YFSETQ. The DNA for the CDR3 is TGCGCCAGCAGCTGGACGGGCACTGAAGCTTTCTTT. Its translation: CASSWTGTEAFF.

The rearrangement uses TRBV6-1 and TRBJ2-3; no clear D gene. The CDR3 contains 14 residues. V was pared by 2 bases and J by 1 base, with 7 bases between. Germline V gene sequence: CDR1 MNHNS, CDR2 SASEGT. The CDR3 is CASSERLGTDTQYF. The CDR3 region has the DNA TGTGCCAGCAGTGAACGGCTGGGCACAGATACGCAGTATTTT.

The rearrangement links TRBV29-1 to TRBJ2-1, with 7 bases lining up with TRBD2. V lost 7 bases, J lost 0 bases, and 3 bases stayed unmatched. Germline V CDR1 and CDR2: SQVTM, ANQGSEA. The CDR3 runs 13 residues. CDR3 protein: CSEGLGSYNEQFF. DNA of the CDR3: TGCAGCGAAGGACTAGGCTCCTACAATGAGCAGTTCTTC.

The chain uses TRBV27 and TRBJ2-4; 14 nucleotides match TRBD2. The CDR3 is 19 residues long. The germline V gene has CDR1 MNHEY and CDR2 SMNVEV (reference sequence). The trim removed 6 bases at V and 0 bases at J, leaving 10 bases unmatched. CDR3 sequence: CASREGLAGATLAKNIQYF. DNA for the CDR3: TGTGCCAGCAGAGAGGGACTAGCGGGGGCAACCCTAGCCAAAAACATTCAGTACTTC.

V gene TRBV5-1 combines with J gene TRBJ2-7, with TRBD1 matching over 10 bases. CDR1 and CDR2 (germline): SGHRS, YFSETQ. V gave up 4 bases and J gave up 2 bases; unmatched junction bases: 6. The CDR3 runs to 15 residues. CDR3 sequence: CASSVGGTGAYEQYF. DNA of the CDR3: TGCGCCAGCAGCGTGGGTGGGACAGGGGCCTACGAGCAGTACTTC.

In the case of this clone: Other DNA sequences in the same sample also yield this CDR3. J is TRBJ2-1 and V is TRBV9; D ambiguous. CDR3 size: 16 residues. Germline V gene data show CDR1 as SGDLS and CDR2 as YYNGEE. Trimming pared 0 bases from V and 0 bases from J, leaving 10 bases between. Here the CDR3 reads CASSVGTLSSYNEQFF. The CDR3 nucleotides are TGTGCCAGCAGCGTAGGCACCTTGAGCTCCTACAATGAGCAGTTCTTC.

The V gene is TRBV6-1, the J gene TRBJ2-1, with TRBD2 matching 7 bases. The CDR3 covers 14 residues. Looked up from germline, CDR1 is MNHNS and CDR2 is SASEGT. The ends lost 6 bases at V and 10 bases at J; junction bases unmatched: 12. The CDR3 DNA reads as TGTGCCAGCAGCCTCATTCGCGCCGGGGGGGAGCAGTTCTTC. Protein sequence: CASSLIRAGGEQFF.